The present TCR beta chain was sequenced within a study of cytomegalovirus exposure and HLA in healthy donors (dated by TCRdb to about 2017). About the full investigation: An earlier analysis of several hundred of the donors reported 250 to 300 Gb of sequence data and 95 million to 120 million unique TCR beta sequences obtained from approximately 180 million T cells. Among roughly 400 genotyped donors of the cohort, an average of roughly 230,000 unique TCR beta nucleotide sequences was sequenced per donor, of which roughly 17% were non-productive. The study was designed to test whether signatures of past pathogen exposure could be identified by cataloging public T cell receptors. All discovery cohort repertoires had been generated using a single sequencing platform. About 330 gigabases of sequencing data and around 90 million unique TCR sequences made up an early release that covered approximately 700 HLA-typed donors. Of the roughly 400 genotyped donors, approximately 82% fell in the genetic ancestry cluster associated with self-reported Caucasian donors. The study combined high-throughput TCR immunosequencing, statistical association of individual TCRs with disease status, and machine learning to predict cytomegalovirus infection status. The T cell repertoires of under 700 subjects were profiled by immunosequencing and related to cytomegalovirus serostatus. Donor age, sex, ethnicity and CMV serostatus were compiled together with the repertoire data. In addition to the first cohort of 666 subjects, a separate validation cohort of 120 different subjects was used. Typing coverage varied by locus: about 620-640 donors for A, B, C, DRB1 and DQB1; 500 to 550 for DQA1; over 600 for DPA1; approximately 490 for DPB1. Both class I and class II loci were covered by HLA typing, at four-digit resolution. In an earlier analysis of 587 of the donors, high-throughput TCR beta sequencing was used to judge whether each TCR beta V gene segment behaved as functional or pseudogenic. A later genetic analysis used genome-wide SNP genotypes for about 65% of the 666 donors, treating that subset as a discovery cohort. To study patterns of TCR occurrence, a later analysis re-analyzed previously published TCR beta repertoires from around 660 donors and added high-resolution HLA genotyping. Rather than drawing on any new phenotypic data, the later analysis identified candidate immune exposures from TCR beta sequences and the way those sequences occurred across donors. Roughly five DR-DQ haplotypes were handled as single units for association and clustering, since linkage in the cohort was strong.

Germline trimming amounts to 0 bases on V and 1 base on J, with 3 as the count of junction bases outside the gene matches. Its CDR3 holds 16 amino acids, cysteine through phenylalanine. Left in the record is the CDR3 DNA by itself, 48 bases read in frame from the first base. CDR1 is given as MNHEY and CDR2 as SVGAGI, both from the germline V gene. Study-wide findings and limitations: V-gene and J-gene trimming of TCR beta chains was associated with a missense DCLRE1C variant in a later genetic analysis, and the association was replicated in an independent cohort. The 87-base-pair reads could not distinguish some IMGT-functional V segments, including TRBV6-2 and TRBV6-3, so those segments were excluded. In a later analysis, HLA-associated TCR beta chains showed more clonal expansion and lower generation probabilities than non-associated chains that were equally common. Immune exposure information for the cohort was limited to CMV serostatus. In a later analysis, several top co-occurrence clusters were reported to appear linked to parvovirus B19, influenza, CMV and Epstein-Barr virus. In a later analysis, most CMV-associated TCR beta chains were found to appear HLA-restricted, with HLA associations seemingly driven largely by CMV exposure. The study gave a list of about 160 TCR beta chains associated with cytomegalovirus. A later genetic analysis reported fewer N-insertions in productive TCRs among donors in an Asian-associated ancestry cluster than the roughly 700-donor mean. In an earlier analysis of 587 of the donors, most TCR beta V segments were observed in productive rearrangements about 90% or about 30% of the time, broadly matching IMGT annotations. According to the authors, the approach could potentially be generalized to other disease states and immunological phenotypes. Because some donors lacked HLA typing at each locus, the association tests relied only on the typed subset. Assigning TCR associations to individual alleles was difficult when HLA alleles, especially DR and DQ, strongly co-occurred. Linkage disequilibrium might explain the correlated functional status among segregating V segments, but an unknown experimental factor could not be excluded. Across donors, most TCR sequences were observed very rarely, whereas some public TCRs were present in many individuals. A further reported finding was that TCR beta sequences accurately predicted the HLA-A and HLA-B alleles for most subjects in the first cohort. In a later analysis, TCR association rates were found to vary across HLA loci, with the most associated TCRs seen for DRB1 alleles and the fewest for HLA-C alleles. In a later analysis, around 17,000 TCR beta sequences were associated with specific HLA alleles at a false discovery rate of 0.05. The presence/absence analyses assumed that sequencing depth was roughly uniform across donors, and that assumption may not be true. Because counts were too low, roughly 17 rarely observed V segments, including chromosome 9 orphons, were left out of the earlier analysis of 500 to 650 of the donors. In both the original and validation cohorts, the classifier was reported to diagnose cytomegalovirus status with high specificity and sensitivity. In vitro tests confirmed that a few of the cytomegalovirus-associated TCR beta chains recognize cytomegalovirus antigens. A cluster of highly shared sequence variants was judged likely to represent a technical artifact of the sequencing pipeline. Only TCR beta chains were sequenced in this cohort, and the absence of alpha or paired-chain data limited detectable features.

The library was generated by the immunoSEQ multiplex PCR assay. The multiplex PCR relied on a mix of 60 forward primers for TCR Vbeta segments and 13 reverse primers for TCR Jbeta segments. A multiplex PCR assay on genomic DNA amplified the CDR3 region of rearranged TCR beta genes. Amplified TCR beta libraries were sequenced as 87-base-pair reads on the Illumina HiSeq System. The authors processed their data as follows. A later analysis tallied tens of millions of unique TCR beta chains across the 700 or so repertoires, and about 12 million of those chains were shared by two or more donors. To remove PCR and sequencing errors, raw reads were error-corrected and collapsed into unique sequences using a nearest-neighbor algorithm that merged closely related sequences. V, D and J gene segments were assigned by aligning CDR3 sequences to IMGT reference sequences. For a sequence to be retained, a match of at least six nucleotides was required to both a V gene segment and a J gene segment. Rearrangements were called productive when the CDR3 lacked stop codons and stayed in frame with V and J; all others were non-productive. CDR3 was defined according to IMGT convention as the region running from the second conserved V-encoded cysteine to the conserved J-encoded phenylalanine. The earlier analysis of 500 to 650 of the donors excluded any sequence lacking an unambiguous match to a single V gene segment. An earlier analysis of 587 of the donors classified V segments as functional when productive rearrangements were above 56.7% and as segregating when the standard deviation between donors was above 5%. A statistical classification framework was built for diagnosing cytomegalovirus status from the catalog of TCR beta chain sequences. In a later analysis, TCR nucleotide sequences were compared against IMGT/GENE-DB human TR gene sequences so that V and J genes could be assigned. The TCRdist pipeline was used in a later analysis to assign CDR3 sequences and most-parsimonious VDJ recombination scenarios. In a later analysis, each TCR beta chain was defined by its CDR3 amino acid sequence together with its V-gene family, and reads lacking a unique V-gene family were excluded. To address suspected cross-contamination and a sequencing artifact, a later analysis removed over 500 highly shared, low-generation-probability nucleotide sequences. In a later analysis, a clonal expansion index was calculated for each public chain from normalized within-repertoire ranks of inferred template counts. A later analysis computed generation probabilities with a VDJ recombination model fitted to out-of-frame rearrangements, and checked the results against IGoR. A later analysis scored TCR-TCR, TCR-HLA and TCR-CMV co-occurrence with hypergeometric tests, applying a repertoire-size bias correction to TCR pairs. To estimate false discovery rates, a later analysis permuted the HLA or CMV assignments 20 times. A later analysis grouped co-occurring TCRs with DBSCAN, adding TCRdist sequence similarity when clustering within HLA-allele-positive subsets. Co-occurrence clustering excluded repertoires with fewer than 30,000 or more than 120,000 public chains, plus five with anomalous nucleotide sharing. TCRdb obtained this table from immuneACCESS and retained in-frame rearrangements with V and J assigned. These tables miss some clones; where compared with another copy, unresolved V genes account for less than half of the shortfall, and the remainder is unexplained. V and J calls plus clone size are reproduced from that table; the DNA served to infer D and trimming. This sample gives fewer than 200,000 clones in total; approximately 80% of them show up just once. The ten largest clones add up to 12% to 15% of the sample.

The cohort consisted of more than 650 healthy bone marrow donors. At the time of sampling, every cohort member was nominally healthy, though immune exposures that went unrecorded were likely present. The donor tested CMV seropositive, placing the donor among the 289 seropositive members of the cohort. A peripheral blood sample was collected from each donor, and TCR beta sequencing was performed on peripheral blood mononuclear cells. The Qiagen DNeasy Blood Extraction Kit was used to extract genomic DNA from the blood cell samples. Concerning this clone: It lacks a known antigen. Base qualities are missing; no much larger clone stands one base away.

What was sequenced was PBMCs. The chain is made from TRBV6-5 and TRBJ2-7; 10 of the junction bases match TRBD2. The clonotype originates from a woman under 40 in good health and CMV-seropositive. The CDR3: CASSYSFSGGSYEQYF. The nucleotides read TGTGCCAGCAGTTACTCGTTTAGCGGGGGGTCCTACGAGCAGTACTTC.